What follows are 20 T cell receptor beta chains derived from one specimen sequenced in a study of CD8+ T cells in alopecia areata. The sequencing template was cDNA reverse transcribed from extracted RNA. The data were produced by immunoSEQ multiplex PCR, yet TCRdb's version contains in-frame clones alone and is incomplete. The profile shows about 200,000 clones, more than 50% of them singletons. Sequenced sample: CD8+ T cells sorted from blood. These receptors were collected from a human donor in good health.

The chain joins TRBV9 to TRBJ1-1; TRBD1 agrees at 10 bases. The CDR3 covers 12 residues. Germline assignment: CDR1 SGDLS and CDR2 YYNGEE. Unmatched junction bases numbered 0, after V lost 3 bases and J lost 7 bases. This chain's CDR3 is CASSGDRGEAFF. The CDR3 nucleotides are TGTGCCAGCAGCGGGGACAGGGGTGAAGCTTTCTTT. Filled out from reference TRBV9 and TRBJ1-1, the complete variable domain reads DSGVTQTPKHLITATGQRVTLRCSPRSGDLSVYWYQQSLDQGLQFLIQYYNGEERAKGNILERFSAQQFPDLHSELNLSSLELGDSALYFCASSGDRGEAFFGQGTRLTVV.

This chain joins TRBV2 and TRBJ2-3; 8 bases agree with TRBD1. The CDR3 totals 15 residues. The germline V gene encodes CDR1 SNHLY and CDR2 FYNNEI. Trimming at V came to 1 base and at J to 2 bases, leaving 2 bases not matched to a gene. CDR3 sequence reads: CASSEGDRYTDTQYF. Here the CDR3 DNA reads TGTGCCAGCAGTGAAGGGGACAGGTACACAGATACGCAGTATTTT.

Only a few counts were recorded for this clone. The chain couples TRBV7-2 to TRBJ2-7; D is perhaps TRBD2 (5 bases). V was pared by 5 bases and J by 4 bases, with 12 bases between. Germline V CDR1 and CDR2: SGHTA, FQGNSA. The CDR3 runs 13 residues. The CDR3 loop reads CASSPASTYEQYF. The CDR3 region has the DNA TGTGCCAGCAGCCCTGCTAGCACTTACGAGCAGTACTTC.

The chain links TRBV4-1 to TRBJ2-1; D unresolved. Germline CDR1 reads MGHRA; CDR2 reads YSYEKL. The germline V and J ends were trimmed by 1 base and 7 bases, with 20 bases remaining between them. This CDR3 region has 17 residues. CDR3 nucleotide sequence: TGCGCCAGCAGCCAAGGGGTGTGGGTCGCCCCCGTTAATGAGCAGTTCTTC. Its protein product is CASSQGVWVAPVNEQFF.

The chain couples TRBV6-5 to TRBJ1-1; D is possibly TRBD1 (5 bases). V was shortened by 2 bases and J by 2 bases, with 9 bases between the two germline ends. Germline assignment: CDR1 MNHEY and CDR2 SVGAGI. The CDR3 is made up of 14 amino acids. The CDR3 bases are TGTGCCAGCAGTTACACCGGGACCAACACTGAAGCTTTCTTT. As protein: CASSYTGTNTEAFF.

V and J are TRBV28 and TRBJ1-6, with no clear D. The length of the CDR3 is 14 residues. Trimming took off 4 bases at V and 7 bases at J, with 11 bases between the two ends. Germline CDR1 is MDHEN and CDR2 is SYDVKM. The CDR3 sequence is CASSSRRENSPLHF. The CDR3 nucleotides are TGTGCCAGCAGTTCGCGACGGGAAAATTCACCCCTCCACTTT. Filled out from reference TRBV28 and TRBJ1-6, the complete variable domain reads DVKVTQSSRYLVKRTGEKVFLECVQDMDHENMFWYRQDPGLGLRLIYFSYDVKMKEKGDIPEGYSVSREKKERFSLILESASTNQTSMYLCASSSRRENSPLHFGNGTRLTVT.

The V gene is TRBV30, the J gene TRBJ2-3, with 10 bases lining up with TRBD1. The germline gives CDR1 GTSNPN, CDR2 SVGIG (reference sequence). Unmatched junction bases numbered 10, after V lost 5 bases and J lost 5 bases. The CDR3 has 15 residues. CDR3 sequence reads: CAWCSGQGKRDTQYF. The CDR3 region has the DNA TGTGCCTGGTGTTCGGGACAGGGGAAGAGAGATACGCAGTATTTT.

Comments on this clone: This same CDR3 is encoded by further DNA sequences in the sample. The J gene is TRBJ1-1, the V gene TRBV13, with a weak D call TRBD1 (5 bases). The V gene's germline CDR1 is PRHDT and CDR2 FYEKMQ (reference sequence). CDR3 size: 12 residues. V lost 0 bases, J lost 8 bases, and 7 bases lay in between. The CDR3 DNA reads TGTGCCAGCAGCTTAGGGGGGCGAGAAGCTTTCTTT. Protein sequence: CASSLGGREAFF.

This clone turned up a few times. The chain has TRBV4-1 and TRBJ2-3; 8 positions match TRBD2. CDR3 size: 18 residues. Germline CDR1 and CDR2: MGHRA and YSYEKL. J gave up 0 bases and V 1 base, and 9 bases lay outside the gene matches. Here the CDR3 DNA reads TGCGCCAGCAGCCAAGCCCGGAGCGGGGGCCCAAGCACAGATACGCAGTATTTT. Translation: CASSQARSGGPSTDTQYF.

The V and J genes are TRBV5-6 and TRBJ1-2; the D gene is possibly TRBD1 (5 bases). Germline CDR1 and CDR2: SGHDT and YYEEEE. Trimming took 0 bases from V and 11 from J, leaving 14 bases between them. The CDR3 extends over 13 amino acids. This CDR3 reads CASSLGPQGEYTF. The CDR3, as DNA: TGTGCCAGCAGCTTGGGACCTCAAGGGGAGTACACCTTC.

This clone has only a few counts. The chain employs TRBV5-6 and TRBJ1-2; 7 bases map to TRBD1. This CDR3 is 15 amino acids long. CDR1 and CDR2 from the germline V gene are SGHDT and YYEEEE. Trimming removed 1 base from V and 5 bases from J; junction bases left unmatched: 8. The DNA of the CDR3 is TGTGCCAGCAGCTTGTTGGCAGGGGGGCTGTATGGCTACACCTTC. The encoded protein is CASSLLAGGLYGYTF.

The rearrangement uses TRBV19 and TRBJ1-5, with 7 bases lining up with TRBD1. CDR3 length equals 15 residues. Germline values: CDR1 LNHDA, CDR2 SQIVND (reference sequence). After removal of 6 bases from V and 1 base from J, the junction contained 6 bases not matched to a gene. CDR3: CASSPTGLSNQPQHF. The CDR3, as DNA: TGTGCCAGTAGCCCGACAGGGTTGAGCAATCAGCCCCAGCATTTT.

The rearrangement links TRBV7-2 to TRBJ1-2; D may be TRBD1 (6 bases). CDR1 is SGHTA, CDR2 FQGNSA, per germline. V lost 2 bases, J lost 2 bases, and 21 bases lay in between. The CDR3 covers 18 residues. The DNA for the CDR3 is TGTGCCAGCAGCTTATTGAGGGGGGCGGCCCCGTCGAACTATGGCTACACCTTC. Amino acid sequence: CASSLLRGAAPSNYGYTF.

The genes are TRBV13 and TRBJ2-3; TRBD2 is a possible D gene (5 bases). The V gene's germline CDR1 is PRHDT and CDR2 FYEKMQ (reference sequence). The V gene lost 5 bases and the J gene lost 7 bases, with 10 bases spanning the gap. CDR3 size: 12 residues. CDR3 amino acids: CASSPEENTQYF. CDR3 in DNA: TGTGCCAGCAGCCCGGAGGAGAATACGCAGTATTTT.

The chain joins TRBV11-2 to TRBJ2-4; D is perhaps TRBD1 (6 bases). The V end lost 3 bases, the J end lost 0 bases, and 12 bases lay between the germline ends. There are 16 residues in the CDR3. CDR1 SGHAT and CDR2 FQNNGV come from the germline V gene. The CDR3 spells CASSFGRTVAKNIQYF. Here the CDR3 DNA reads TGTGCCAGCAGCTTCGGAAGGACAGTAGCCAAAAACATTCAGTACTTC.

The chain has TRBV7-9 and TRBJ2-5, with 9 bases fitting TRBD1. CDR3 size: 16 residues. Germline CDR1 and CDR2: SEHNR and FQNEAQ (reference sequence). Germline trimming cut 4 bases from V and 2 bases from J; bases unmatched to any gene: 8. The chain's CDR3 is CASSSPGQGLQETQYF. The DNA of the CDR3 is TGTGCCAGCAGCTCTCCGGGACAGGGACTTCAAGAGACCCAGTACTTC.

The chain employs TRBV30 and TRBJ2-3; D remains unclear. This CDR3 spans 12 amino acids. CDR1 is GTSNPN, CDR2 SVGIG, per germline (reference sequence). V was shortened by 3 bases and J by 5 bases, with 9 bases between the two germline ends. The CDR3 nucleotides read TGTGCCTGGAGGACCCTCGTAGATACGCAGTATTTT. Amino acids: CAWRTLVDTQYF.

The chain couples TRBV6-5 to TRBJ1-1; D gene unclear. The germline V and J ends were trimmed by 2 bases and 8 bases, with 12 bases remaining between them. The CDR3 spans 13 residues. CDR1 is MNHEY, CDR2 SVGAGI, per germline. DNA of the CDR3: TGTGCCAGCAGTTACACGATGATGGGGGAAGCTTTCTTT. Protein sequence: CASSYTMMGEAFF.

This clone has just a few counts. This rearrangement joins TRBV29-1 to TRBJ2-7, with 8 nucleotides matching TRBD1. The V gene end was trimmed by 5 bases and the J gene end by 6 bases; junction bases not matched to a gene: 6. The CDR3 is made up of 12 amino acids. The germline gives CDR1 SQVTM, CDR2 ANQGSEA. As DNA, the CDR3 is TGCAGCGTTCTTACAGGGGGAGGCGAGCAGTACTTC. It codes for CSVLTGGGEQYF.

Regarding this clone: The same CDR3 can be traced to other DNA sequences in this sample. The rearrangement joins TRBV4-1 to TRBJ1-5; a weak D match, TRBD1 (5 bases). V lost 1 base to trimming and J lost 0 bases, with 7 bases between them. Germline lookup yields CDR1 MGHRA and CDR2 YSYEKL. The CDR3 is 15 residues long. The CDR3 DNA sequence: TGCGCCAGCAGCCAAGTTGACAGTAGCAATCAGCCCCAGCATTTT. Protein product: CASSQVDSSNQPQHF.